A selection of T cell receptor beta chains follows, all from one sample in a study of blood T cell repertoires in COVID-19. Libraries were prepared by immunoSEQ multiplex PCR; TCRdb keeps only in-frame clonotypes and omits some of them. The table shows roughly 300,000 clones, with around 85% occurring only once. The sample taken for sequencing was PBMCs or T cells enriched from blood (not recorded which). The receptor set was obtained from a woman aged 45-65 years who had recovered from COVID-19. CDR3s include the opening cysteine and the closing phenylalanine or tryptophan. The order of the fields is V gene, J gene, D gene, clone size, CDR3 protein, CDR3 DNA. A D gene is named only where the DNA matches it firmly. Part of the rows lack a size; the others show once, few, many or a class for expanded clones.

v_gene: TRBV4-3
j_gene: TRBJ1-2
d_gene: .
abundance: .
CDR3aa: CASSQTGSGDGGYTF
CDR3nt: TGCGCCAGCAGCCAAACAGGTTCAGGGGACGGCGGCTACACCTTC

v_gene: TRBV2
j_gene: TRBJ1-4
d_gene: TRBD1
abundance: .
CDR3aa: CASSDSRGVREKLFF
CDR3nt: TGTGCCAGCAGTGATAGCAGGGGGGTTCGGGAAAAACTGTTTTTT

v_gene: TRBV2
j_gene: TRBJ2-1
d_gene: .
abundance: .
CDR3aa: CASRRRMTGEQFF
CDR3nt: TGTGCCAGCCGACGGCGGATGACGGGTGAGCAGTTCTTC

v_gene: TRBV5-1
j_gene: TRBJ2-3
d_gene: .
abundance: .
CDR3aa: CASATTRADTQYF
CDR3nt: TGCGCCAGCGCCACAACCAGGGCAGATACGCAGTATTTT

v_gene: TRBV5-4
j_gene: TRBJ2-4
d_gene: TRBD1
abundance: .
CDR3aa: CASSGQGLAKNIQYF
CDR3nt: TGTGCCAGCAGCGGACAGGGTTTAGCCAAAAACATTCAGTACTTC

v_gene: TRBV4-1
j_gene: TRBJ1-3
d_gene: .
abundance: .
CDR3aa: CASSLTIAQFSGNTIYF
CDR3nt: TGCGCCAGCAGCCTGACTATTGCCCAGTTCTCTGGAAACACCATATATTTT

v_gene: TRBV5-1
j_gene: TRBJ2-5
d_gene: TRBD2
abundance: once
CDR3aa: CASSLLGTSGGETQYF
CDR3nt: TGCGCCAGCAGCTTGTTAGGGACTAGCGGGGGAGAGACCCAGTACTTC

v_gene: TRBV6-5
j_gene: TRBJ1-3
d_gene: .
abundance: .
CDR3aa: CASSYSIQGSGNTIYF
CDR3nt: TGTGCCAGCAGTTACTCAATACAGGGCTCTGGAAACACCATATATTTT

v_gene: TRBV4-1
j_gene: TRBJ2-3
d_gene: TRBD2
abundance: .
CDR3aa: CASSHEGRGDADTQYF
CDR3nt: TGCGCCAGCAGCCACGAAGGGCGGGGGGATGCAGATACGCAGTATTTT

v_gene: TRBV5-1
j_gene: TRBJ2-2
d_gene: .
abundance: few
CDR3aa: CASGVEDTGELFF
CDR3nt: TGCGCCAGCGGCGTTGAGGACACCGGGGAGCTGTTTTTT

v_gene: TRBV5-4
j_gene: TRBJ2-3
d_gene: .
abundance: .
CDR3aa: CASSSLDTDTQYF
CDR3nt: TGTGCCAGCAGCTCATTAGACACAGATACGCAGTATTTT

v_gene: TRBV7-2
j_gene: TRBJ1-4
d_gene: .
abundance: .
CDR3aa: CASSLQGNNEKLFF
CDR3nt: TGTGCCAGCAGCCTACAGGGAAATAATGAAAAACTGTTTTTT

v_gene: TRBV29-1
j_gene: TRBJ2-1
d_gene: TRBD1
abundance: .
CDR3aa: CSVPGQGNEQFF
CDR3nt: TGCAGCGTACCGGGACAGGGTAATGAGCAGTTCTTC

v_gene: TRBV27
j_gene: TRBJ2-3
d_gene: .
abundance: .
CDR3aa: CASSLSQLADTQYF
CDR3nt: TGTGCCAGCAGTTTATCCCAACTCGCAGATACGCAGTATTTT

v_gene: TRBV7-2
j_gene: TRBJ1-6
d_gene: .
abundance: .
CDR3aa: CASSLTVSGRLHF
CDR3nt: TGTGCCAGCAGCCTGACAGTGTCCGGTCGCCTCCACTTT